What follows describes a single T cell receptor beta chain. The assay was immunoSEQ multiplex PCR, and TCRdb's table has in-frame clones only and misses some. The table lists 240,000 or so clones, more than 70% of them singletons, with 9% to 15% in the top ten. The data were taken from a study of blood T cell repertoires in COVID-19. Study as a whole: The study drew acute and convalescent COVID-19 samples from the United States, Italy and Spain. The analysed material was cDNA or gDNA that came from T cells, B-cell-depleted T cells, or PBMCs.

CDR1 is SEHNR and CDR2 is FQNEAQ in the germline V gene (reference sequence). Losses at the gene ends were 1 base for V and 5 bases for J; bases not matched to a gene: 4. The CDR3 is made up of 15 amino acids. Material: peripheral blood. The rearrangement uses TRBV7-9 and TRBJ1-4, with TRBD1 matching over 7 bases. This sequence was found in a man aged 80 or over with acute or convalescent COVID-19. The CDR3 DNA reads TGTGCCAGCAGCTTAGAAGGGGGCCGAAATGAAAAACTGTTTTTT. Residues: CASSLEGGRNEKLFF. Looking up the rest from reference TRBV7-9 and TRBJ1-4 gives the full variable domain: DTGVSQNPRHKITKRGQNVTFRCDPISEHNRLYWYRQTLGQGPEFLTYFQNEAQLEKSRLLSDRFSAERPKGSFSTLEIQRTEQGDSAMYLCASSLEGGRNEKLFFGSGTQLSVL.